This T cell receptor beta chain was sequenced during a study of CXCR3-negative and CXCR3-positive naive CD8 T cells. Study-wide results and caveats: Naive subsets expressed similar surface CD5; TRB CDR3 features served to infer TCR strength. Naive cells that were CXCR3-positive had more hydrophobic TRB CDR3s (compared with CXCR3-negative naive cells). The TRBV-TRBJ usage of naive CXCR3-negative and CXCR3-positive cells was similar, but that of memory cells differed.

In the case of this clonotype: The antigen remains undetermined.

Germline CDR1 and CDR2: SGHDT and YYEEEE. This CDR3 contains 13 residues. Libraries of TRB cDNA were made by 5' RACE and carried UMIs. From the 5' RACE reads, TCRdb lists one entry per CDR3 protein and no DNA. The sample is made up of about 90,000 distinct CDR3 sequences, and the top ten hold 0.95% to 1.4% of it. By phenotype, naive CD8+ T cells were CD45RO-CCR7+CD27+CD95-. Material: naive CXCR3- CD8+ T cells from blood. Described subset: CD45RO-CCR7+CD27+CD95- naive CD8+ T cells lacking CXCR3 (TNR3-). The receptor comes from a human donor in good health. Some clones in this sample may be carry-over from other donors' samples. This chain links TRBV5-6 with TRBJ2-5; TCRdb indicates TRBD1, and absent DNA this call remains unverified. The CDR3 sequence: CASSFWTEETQYF.